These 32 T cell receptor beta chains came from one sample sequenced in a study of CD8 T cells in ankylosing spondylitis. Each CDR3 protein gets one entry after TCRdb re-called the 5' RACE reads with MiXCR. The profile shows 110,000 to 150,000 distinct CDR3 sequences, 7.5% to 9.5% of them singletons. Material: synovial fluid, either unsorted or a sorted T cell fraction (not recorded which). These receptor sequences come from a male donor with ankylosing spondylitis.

CDR3 nucleotide sequence: TGTGCCAGCAGCCCCCTCCTAGCGTACTCCTACAATGAGCAGTTCTTC. This sequence encodes CASSPLLAYSYNEQFF. V is TRBV7-2 and J is TRBJ2-1; tentative D call: TRBD2 (6 bases). Germline V CDR1 and CDR2: SGHTA, FQGNSA. This CDR3 is 16 amino acids long. Trimming stripped 5 bases from V and 0 bases from J, with 14 bases between. Full variable domain (rest looked up from reference TRBV7-2 and TRBJ2-1): GAGVSQSPSNKVTEKGKDVELRCDPISGHTALYWYRQSLGQGLEFLIYFQGNSAPDKSGLPSDRFSAERTGGSVSTLTIQRTQQEDSAVYLCASSPLLAYSYNEQFFGPGTRLTVL.

CDR3 coding DNA: TGTGCCAGCAGCTCCGTCAGCCGGTACGAGCAGTACTTC. Translating gives CASSSVSRYEQYF. The chain combines TRBV2 with TRBJ2-7; D call uncertain. The CDR3 loop spans 13 amino acids. Germline assignment: CDR1 SNHLY and CDR2 FYNNEI. V was trimmed by 6 bases and J by 4 bases, leaving 13 bases between them.

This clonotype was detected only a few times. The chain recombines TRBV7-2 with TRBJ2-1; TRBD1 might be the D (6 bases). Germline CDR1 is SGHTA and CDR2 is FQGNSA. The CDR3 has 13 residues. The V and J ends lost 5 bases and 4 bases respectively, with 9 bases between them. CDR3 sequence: CASSPGTYNEQFF. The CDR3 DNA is TGTGCCAGCAGCCCCGGGACATACAATGAGCAGTTCTTC.

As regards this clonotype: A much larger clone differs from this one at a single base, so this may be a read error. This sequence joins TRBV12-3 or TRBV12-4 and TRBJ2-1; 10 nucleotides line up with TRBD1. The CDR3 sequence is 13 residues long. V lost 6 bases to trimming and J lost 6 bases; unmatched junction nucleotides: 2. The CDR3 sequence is CASSWTGGNEQFF. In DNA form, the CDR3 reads TGTGCCAGCAGCTGGACAGGGGGCAATGAGCAGTTCTTC.

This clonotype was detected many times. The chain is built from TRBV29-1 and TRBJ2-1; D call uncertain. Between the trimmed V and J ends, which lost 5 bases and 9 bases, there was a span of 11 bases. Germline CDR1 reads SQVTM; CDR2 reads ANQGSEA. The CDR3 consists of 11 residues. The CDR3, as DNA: TGCAGCGTTTTTGTTTACGGTGAGCAGTTCTTC. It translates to CSVFVYGEQFF.

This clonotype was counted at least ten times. CDR3 in DNA: TGCGCCAGCAGCTTTGCGGGAAACTATGGCTACACCTTC. Translation gives CASSFAGNYGYTF. The rearrangement links TRBV5-1 to TRBJ1-2, with no clear D. CDR3 size: 13 residues. Trimming took off 2 bases at V and 2 bases at J, with 7 bases between the two ends. The germline gives CDR1 SGHRS, CDR2 YFSETQ.

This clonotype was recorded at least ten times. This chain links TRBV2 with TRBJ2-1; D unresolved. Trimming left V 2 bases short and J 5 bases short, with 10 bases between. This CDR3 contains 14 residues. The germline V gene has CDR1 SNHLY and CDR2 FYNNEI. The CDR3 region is CASSELGWDNEQFF. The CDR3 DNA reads TGTGCCAGCAGTGAACTGGGGTGGGACAATGAGCAGTTCTTC.

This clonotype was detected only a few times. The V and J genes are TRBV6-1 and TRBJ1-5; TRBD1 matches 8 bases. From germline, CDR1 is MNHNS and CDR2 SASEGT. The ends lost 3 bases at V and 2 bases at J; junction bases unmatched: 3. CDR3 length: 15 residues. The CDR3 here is CASSDQTGGNQPQHF. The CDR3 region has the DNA TGTGCCAGCAGTGACCAGACAGGGGGCAATCAGCCCCAGCATTTT.

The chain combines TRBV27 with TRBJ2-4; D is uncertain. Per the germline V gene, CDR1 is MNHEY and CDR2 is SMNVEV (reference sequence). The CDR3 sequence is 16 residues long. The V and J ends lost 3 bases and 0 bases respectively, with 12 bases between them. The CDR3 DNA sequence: TGTGCCAGCAGTTTGATGGGGATACTAGCCAAAAACATTCAGTACTTC. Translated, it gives CASSLMGILAKNIQYF.

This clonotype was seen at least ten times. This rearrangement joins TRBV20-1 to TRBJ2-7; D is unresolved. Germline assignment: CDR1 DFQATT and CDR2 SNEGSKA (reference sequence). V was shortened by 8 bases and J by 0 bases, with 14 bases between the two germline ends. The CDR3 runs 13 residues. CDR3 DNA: TGCAGTTTGTTTAGCTATAGCTCCTACGAGCAGTACTTC. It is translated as CSLFSYSSYEQYF.

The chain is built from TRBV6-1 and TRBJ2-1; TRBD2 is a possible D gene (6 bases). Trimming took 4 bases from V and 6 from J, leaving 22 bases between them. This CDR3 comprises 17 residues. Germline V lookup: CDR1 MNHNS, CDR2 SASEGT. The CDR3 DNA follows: TGTGCCAGCAGTGCCGCGGTTGGGAGGAGACAATCCAATGAGCAGTTCTTC. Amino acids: CASSAAVGRRQSNEQFF.

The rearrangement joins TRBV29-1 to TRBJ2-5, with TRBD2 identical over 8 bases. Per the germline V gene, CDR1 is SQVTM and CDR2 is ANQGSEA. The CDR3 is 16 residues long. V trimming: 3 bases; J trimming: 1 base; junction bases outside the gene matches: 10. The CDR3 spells CSVDGIASGSQETQYF. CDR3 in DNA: TGCAGCGTTGATGGCATAGCTAGCGGGTCCCAAGAGACCCAGTACTTC.

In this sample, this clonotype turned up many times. CDR3 in DNA: TGCAGTGCTAGAGATCCGTGGCAGCAGGAGATTCAGGGCTACACCTTC. Translated, it gives CSARDPWQQEIQGYTF. The chain combines TRBV20-1 with TRBJ1-2; D is unclear. The V and J ends lost 0 bases and 8 bases respectively, with 22 bases between them. From germline, CDR1 is DFQATT and CDR2 SNEGSKA (reference sequence). There are 16 residues in the CDR3.

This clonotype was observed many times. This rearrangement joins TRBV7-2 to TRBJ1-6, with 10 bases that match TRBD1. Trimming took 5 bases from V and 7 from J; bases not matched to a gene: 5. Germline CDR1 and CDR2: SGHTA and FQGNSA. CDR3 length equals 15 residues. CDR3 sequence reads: CASSGQGGPNSPLHF. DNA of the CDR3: TGTGCCAGCAGCGGACAGGGGGGTCCGAATTCACCCCTCCACTTT.

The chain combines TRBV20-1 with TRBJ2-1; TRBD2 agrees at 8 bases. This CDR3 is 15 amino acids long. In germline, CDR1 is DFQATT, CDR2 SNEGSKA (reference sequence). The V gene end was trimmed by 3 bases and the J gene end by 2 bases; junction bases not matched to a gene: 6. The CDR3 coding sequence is TGCAGTGCTAGTTCCAGCGGGGGACCCTACAATGAGCAGTTCTTC. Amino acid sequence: CSASSSGGPYNEQFF.

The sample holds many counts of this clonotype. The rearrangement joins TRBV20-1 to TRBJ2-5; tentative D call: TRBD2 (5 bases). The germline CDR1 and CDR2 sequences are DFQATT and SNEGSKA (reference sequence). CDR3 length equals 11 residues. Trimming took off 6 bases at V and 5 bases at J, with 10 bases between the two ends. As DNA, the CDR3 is TGCAGTGCCCCCCGAGGGGAGACCCAGTACTTC. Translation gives CSAPRGETQYF.

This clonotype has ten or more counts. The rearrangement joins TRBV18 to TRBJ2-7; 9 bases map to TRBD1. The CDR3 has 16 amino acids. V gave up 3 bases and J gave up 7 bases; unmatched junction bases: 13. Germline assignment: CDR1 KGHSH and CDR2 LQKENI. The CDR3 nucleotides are TGTGCCAGCTCACCCTACCTTGGGACAGGGTCTGGGGAGCAGTACTTC. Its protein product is CASSPYLGTGSGEQYF.

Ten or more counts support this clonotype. The CDR3 protein is CASSAERAGVGFGRNEQFF. The CDR3 nucleotides are TGTGCCAGCAGCGCGGAACGAGCGGGAGTCGGGTTCGGAAGGAATGAGCAGTTCTTC. The chain joins TRBV7-8 to TRBJ2-1, with 8 positions matching TRBD2. This CDR3 is built from 19 residues. CDR1 SGHVS and CDR2 FQNEAQ come from the germline V gene. With 5 bases clipped from V and 7 bases from J, the junction kept 22 bases outside the gene matches.

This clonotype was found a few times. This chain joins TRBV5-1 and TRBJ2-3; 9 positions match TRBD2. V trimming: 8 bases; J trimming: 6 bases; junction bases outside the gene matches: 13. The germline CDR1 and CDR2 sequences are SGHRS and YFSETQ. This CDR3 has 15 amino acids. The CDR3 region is CASYEPGLAGDTQYF. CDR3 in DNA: TGCGCCAGTTATGAACCGGGACTAGCCGGGGATACGCAGTATTTT.

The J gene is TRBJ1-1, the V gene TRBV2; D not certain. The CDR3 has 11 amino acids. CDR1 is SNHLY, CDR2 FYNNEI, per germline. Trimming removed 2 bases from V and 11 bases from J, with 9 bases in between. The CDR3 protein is CASSETFVAFF. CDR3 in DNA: TGTGCCAGCAGTGAAACATTTGTGGCTTTCTTT. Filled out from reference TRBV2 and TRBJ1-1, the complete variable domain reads EPEVTQTPSHQVTQMGQEVILRCVPISNHLYFYWYRQILGQKVEFLVSFYNNEISEKSEIFDDQFSVERPDGSNFTLKIRSTKLEDSAMYFCASSETFVAFFGQGTRLTVV.

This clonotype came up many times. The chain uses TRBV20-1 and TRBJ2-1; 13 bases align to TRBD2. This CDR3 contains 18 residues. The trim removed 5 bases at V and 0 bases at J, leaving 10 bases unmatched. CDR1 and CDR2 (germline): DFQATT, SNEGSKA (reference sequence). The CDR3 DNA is TGCAGTGCTCCAGTCTGGACTAGCGGGGGTAGCTCCTACAATGAGCAGTTCTTC. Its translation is CSAPVWTSGGSSYNEQFF.

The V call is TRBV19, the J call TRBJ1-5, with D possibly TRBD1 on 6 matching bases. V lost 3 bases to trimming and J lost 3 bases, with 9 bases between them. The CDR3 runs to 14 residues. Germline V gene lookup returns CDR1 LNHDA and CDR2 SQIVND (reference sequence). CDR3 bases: TGTGCCAGTAGTATTTGGGACACCAATCAGCCCCAGCATTTT. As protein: CASSIWDTNQPQHF. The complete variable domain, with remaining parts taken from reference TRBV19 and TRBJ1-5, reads DGGITQSPKYLFRKEGQNVTLSCEQNLNHDAMYWYRQDPGQGLRLIYYSQIVNDFQKGDIAEGYSVSREKKESFPLTVTSAQKNPTAFYLCASSIWDTNQPQHFGDGTRLSIL.

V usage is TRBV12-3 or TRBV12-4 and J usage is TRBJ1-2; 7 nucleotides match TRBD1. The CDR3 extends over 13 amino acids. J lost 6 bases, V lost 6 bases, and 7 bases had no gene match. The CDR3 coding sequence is TGTGCCAGCAGGAGTGACAGGGAGAATGGCTACACCTTC. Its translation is CASRSDRENGYTF.

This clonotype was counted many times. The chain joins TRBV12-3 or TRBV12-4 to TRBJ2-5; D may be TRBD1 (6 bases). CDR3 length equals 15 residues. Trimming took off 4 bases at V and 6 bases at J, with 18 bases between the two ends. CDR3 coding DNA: TGTGCCAGCAGTTGGATTCAGGGGAATAATAAGACCCAGTACTTC. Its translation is CASSWIQGNNKTQYF.

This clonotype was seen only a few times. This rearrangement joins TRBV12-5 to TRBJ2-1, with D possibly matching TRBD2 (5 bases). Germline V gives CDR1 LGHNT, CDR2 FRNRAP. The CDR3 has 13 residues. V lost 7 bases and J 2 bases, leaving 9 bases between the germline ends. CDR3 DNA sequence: TGTGCTAGTGCCCTCGGGACCTACAATGAGCAGTTCTTC. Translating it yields CASALGTYNEQFF.

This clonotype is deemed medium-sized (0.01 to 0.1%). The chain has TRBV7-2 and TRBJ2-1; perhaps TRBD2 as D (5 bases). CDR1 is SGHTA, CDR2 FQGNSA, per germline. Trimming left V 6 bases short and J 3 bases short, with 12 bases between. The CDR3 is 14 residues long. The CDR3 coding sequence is TGTGCCAGCAGTTTCGGGATCCACTACAATGAGCAGTTCTTC. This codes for CASSFGIHYNEQFF. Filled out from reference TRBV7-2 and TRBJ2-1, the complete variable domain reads GAGVSQSPSNKVTEKGKDVELRCDPISGHTALYWYRQSLGQGLEFLIYFQGNSAPDKSGLPSDRFSAERTGGSVSTLTIQRTQQEDSAVYLCASSFGIHYNEQFFGPGTRLTVL.

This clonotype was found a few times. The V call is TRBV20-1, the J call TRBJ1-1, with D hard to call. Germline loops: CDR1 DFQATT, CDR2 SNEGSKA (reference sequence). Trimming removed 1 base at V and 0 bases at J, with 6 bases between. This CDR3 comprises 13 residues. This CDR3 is CSARAAMNTEAFF. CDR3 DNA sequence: TGCAGTGCTAGAGCGGCTATGAACACTGAAGCTTTCTTT.

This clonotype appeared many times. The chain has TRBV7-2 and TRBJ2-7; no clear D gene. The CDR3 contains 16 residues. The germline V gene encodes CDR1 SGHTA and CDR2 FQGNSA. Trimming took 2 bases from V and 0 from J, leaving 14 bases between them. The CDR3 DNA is TGTGCCAGCAGCTTAAAGGGCAGTGTGAGCTCCTACGAGCAGTACTTC. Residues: CASSLKGSVSSYEQYF.

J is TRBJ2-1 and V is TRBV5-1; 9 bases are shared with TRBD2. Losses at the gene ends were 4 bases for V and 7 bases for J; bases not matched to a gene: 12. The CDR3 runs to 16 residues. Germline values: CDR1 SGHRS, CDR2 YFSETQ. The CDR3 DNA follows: TGCGCCAGCAGCCAAACCGGGACTAGCCTTTGGAATGAGCAGTTCTTC. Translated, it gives CASSQTGTSLWNEQFF.

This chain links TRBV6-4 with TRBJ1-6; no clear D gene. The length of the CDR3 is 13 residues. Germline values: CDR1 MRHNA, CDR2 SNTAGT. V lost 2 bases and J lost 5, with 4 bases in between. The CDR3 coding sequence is TGTGCCAGCAGTGACAGGGATAATTCACCCCTCCACTTT. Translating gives CASSDRDNSPLHF.

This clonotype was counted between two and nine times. The CDR3 reads CASSGQGWGYTF. In nucleotides, the CDR3 is TGTGCCAGCAGCGGACAGGGGTGGGGCTACACCTTC. This chain connects TRBV12-3 or TRBV12-4 to TRBJ1-2, with 9 bases identical to TRBD1. The CDR3 covers 12 residues. The J segment lost 8 bases and the V segment lost 6 bases, leaving 4 bases of the junction unmatched.

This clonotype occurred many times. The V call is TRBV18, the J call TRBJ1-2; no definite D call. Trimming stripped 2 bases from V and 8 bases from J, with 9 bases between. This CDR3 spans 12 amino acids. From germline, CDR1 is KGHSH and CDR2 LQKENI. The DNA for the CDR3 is TGTGCCAGCTCACCATATTATGACGGCTACACCTTC. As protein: CASSPYYDGYTF.